A single sample gave rise to the 23 T cell receptor beta chains below, sequenced in a study of cytomegalovirus exposure and HLA in healthy donors. Repertoires were generated with immunoSEQ multiplex PCR, while TCRdb's copy carries only in-frame clones and drops some. In the table there are 280,000 or so clones, approximately 88% of which are singletons. The source material was PBMCs. All receptors derive from a woman between 18 and 29 years old in good health and CMV-seronegative.

The rearrangement links TRBV7-2 to TRBJ2-7; tentative D call: TRBD1 (5 bases). The CDR3 length is 13 residues. Germline V CDR1 and CDR2: SGHTA, FQGNSA. V shed 6 bases and J shed 0 bases, with 9 bases lying between them. CDR3 bases: TGTGCCAGCAGGGCAGGGTCCTCCTACGAGCAGTACTTC. Translating it yields CASRAGSSYEQYF.

The chain employs TRBV28 and TRBJ2-7, with 7 nucleotides matching TRBD1. From germline, CDR1 is MDHEN and CDR2 SYDVKM. V lost 6 bases to trimming and J lost 3 bases; unmatched junction nucleotides: 5. The CDR3 spans 13 residues. CDR3: CASSSRDSYEQYF. CDR3 nucleotides: TGTGCCAGCAGCTCCCGGGACAGCTACGAGCAGTACTTC.

The V call is TRBV7-8, the J call TRBJ2-3; D ambiguous. From germline, CDR1 is SGHVS and CDR2 FQNEAQ. This CDR3 contains 13 residues. V lost 0 bases to trimming and J lost 14 bases, with 15 bases between them. Written as DNA, the CDR3 is TGTGCCAGCAGCTTAGCGCTGAGCTACCCAGGGTATTTT. Amino acids: CASSLALSYPGYF.

This clone showed up just a few times. The V and J genes are TRBV27 and TRBJ2-7, with D uncertain. CDR1 is MNHEY, CDR2 SMNVEV, per germline (reference sequence). The CDR3 sequence is 11 residues long. The germline V and J ends were trimmed by 6 bases and 2 bases, with 5 bases remaining between them. CDR3 loop: CASRDTYEQYF. DNA of the CDR3: TGTGCCAGCAGAGACACCTACGAGCAGTACTTC.

A few counts support this clone. The gene calls are TRBV27 and TRBJ2-7, with a tentative D call TRBD2 (5 bases). The CDR3 consists of 14 residues. Germline CDR1 is MNHEY and CDR2 is SMNVEV (reference sequence). Trimming stripped 5 bases from V and 3 bases from J, with 14 bases between. The CDR3 region is CASSGSDYDYEQYF. For the CDR3, the DNA is TGTGCCAGCAGTGGAAGTGACTACGACTACGAGCAGTACTTC.

The chain has TRBV28 and TRBJ1-2; no firm D call. The CDR3 contains 13 residues. CDR1 MDHEN and CDR2 SYDVKM come from the germline V gene. V lost 3 bases to trimming and J lost 7 bases, with 12 bases between them. The chain's CDR3 is CASSFPGLLGYTF. CDR3 DNA sequence: TGTGCCAGCAGTTTCCCCGGACTTCTTGGCTACACCTTC.

J is TRBJ2-1 and V is TRBV28, with D tentatively TRBD2 (6 bases). V lost 5 bases and J 4 bases, leaving 18 bases between the germline ends. The CDR3 is made up of 16 amino acids. Germline V gives CDR1 MDHEN, CDR2 SYDVKM. DNA of the CDR3: TGTGCCAGCAGTAGTCGGGGTAGCGGAACTTACAATGAGCAGTTCTTC. It codes for CASSSRGSGTYNEQFF.

The chain uses TRBV6-5 and TRBJ2-1, with TRBD2 matching over 12 bases. The CDR3 extends over 15 amino acids. CDR1 and CDR2 from the germline V gene are MNHEY and SVGAGI. The V and J ends lost 6 bases and 8 bases, in that order; junction bases with no gene match: 8. In nucleotides, the CDR3 is TGTGCCAGCAGCCCCCGACTAGCGGGAGTCGATGAGCAGTTCTTC. It is translated as CASSPRLAGVDEQFF.

The chain recombines TRBV27 with TRBJ2-3; D ambiguous. This CDR3 has 13 amino acids. Trimming left V 3 bases short and J 1 base short, with 5 bases between. The germline V gene has CDR1 MNHEY and CDR2 SMNVEV (reference sequence). The CDR3 DNA sequence: TGTGCCAGCAGTTTCCTAGGCACAGATACGCAGTATTTT. Translation gives CASSFLGTDTQYF.

The chain combines TRBV11-2 with TRBJ1-5; 9 bases fit TRBD1. The J segment lost 4 bases and the V segment lost 5 bases, leaving 12 bases of the junction unmatched. The CDR3 is 17 amino acids. Looked up from germline, CDR1 is SGHAT and CDR2 is FQNNGV. The CDR3 DNA reads as TGTGCCAGCAGCCTGGGAACAGGGGGCGCGAGAAATCAGCCCCAGCATTTT. Protein: CASSLGTGGARNQPQHF.

This chain uses TRBV5-1 with TRBJ2-7; 7 positions match TRBD1. Looked up from germline, CDR1 is SGHRS and CDR2 is YFSETQ. The CDR3 runs to 16 residues. V shed 4 bases and J 0 bases; nucleotides not matched to a gene: 10. CDR3 region: CASSRENRGTSYEQYF. The CDR3 bases are TGCGCCAGCAGCAGGGAGAACAGGGGCACCTCCTACGAGCAGTACTTC.

To note about this clone: Its ends do not fully match the called genes, so a read error is possible. V is TRBV7-7 and J is TRBJ2-5; D unresolved. This CDR3 is 13 amino acids long. The germline gives CDR1 SSHAT, CDR2 FNYEAQ (reference sequence). Written as DNA, the CDR3 is TGTGCTAGCAGCTTGACCCTTTCAGGGACCCAGTACTTC. Protein: CASSLTLSGTQYF.

The rearrangement links TRBV11-2 to TRBJ2-1, with TRBD2 matching 8 bases. The CDR3 totals 15 residues. The V gene end was trimmed by 5 bases and the J gene end by 1 base; junction bases not matched to a gene: 4. The germline gives CDR1 SGHAT, CDR2 FQNNGV. CDR3 amino acids: CASSESGSSYNEQFF. The DNA for the CDR3 is TGTGCCAGCAGCGAAAGCGGGAGTTCCTACAATGAGCAGTTCTTC.

The CDR3 reads CASSLSPGGGRYEQYF. For the CDR3, the DNA is TGCGCCAGCAGCTTGTCCCCCGGGGGCGGGAGGTACGAGCAGTACTTC. The rearrangement uses TRBV5-1 and TRBJ2-7, with TRBD2 matching 8 bases. Trimming cost V 1 base and J 4 bases; bases outside gene matches: 10. This CDR3 spans 16 amino acids. Germline CDR1 and CDR2: SGHRS and YFSETQ. The full variable domain, its missing parts supplied by reference TRBV5-1 and TRBJ2-7, is KAGVTQTPRYLIKTRGQQVTLSCSPISGHRSVSWYQQTPGQGLQFLFEYFSETQRNKGNFPGRFSGRQFSNSRSEMNVSTLELGDSALYLCASSLSPGGGRYEQYFGPGTRLTVT.

The chain has TRBV5-6 and TRBJ2-1; 15 positions match TRBD2. Germline loops: CDR1 SGHDT, CDR2 YYEEEE. CDR3 length: 18 residues. The V and J ends lost 0 bases and 4 bases, in that order; junction bases with no gene match: 5. CDR3 in amino acids: CASSLDGTSGRLYNEQFF. CDR3 coding DNA: TGTGCCAGCAGCTTGGATGGGACTAGCGGGAGGTTGTACAATGAGCAGTTCTTC. Filled out from reference TRBV5-6 and TRBJ2-1, the complete variable domain reads DAGVTQSPTHLIKTRGQQVTLRCSPKSGHDTVSWYQQALGQGPQFIFQYYEEEERQRGNFPDRFSGHQFPNYSSELNVNALLLGDSALYLCASSLDGTSGRLYNEQFFGPGTRLTVL.

CDR3 sequence (DNA): TGTGCCAGCAGCTTGGTGGGCGGGAGCTCCTACAATGAGCAGTTCTTC. Protein sequence: CASSLVGGSSYNEQFF. This chain links TRBV5-6 with TRBJ2-1, with 7 bases identical to TRBD2. Germline CDR1 and CDR2: SGHDT and YYEEEE. This CDR3 spans 16 amino acids. V lost 0 bases to trimming and J lost 0 bases; unmatched junction nucleotides: 3.

This chain joins TRBV7-2 and TRBJ1-2, with D perhaps matching TRBD1 (6 bases). Trimming pared 5 bases from V and 5 bases from J, leaving 9 bases between. Germline CDR1 and CDR2: SGHTA and FQGNSA. The CDR3 is 12 residues long. The CDR3 DNA sequence: TGTGCCAGCAGCGAGACAGGTTATGGCTACACCTTC. Its translation is CASSETGYGYTF.

This chain links TRBV7-2 with TRBJ2-1; D unresolved. This CDR3 region has 13 residues. Trimming cost V 1 base and J 10 bases, with 11 bases left between them. Germline V CDR1 and CDR2: SGHTA, FQGNSA. Written as DNA, the CDR3 is TGTGCCAGCAGCTTAGACAAACCCTTCGAGCAGTTCTTC. It is translated as CASSLDKPFEQFF.

The chain couples TRBV27 to TRBJ2-7, with 8 nucleotides matching TRBD1. The CDR3 consists of 14 residues. V was pared by 8 bases and J by 7 bases, with 13 bases of the junction left unmatched. Germline V gives CDR1 MNHEY, CDR2 SMNVEV (reference sequence). The CDR3: CASCLGQGACEQYF. In DNA, the CDR3 is TGTGCCAGCTGCCTTGGGCAGGGGGCTTGTGAGCAGTACTTC.

This rearrangement joins TRBV5-6 to TRBJ1-2, with 7 positions matching TRBD1. Trimming removed 3 bases from V and 6 bases from J; junction bases left unmatched: 11. The CDR3 is 15 residues long. Per the germline V gene, CDR1 is SGHDT and CDR2 is YYEEEE. The CDR3 DNA sequence: TGTGCCAGCAGCTCGCGCCCGGGAGGGGGCAATGGCTACACCTTC. Translation gives CASSSRPGGGNGYTF. Using reference TRBV5-6 and TRBJ1-2 for the parts outside the CDR3, the full variable domain is DAGVTQSPTHLIKTRGQQVTLRCSPKSGHDTVSWYQQALGQGPQFIFQYYEEEERQRGNFPDRFSGHQFPNYSSELNVNALLLGDSALYLCASSSRPGGGNGYTFGSGTRLTVV.

V usage is TRBV5-1 and J usage is TRBJ1-3; 7 positions match TRBD1. Trimming removed 4 bases from V and 4 bases from J; junction bases left unmatched: 14. Germline V lookup: CDR1 SGHRS, CDR2 YFSETQ. The CDR3 runs to 17 residues. In DNA form, the CDR3 reads TGCGCCAGCAGCCGCACAGGGGACTCCACGGGAGGAAACACCATATATTTT. It yields the protein CASSRTGDSTGGNTIYF.

The chain employs TRBV5-8 and TRBJ2-7; possible D gene TRBD2, 6 bases. Germline assignment: CDR1 SGHTS and CDR2 YDEGEE. V was shortened by 6 bases and J by 3 bases, with 19 bases between the two germline ends. This CDR3 region has 15 residues. CDR3 nucleotides: TGTGCCAGCATTAAGGAGGGGAACCCCTTCTACGAGCAGTACTTC. The encoded protein is CASIKEGNPFYEQYF.

The chain links TRBV9 to TRBJ2-2, with D uncertain. The length of the CDR3 is 14 residues. Trimming removed 4 bases from V and 1 base from J, with 8 bases in between. Germline CDR1 SGDLS, CDR2 YYNGEE. This chain's CDR3 is CASSPFMNTGELFF. CDR3 in DNA: TGTGCCAGCAGCCCCTTTATGAACACCGGGGAGCTGTTTTTT.